This is a list of T cell receptor beta chains from one sample in a study of CD8+CD57+ T cells in acquired aplastic anemia. From the reads, TCRdb called clonotypes with MiXCR, one entry per CDR3 protein. The data contain about 200,000 distinct CDR3 sequences, 34% of them singletons. The sequenced material came from sorted CD4+, CD8+, or CD8+CD57+ T cells (not recorded which) from PBMCs. The receptors here all came from a human donor in good health, serving as a control. CDR3s include the opening cysteine and the closing phenylalanine or tryptophan. Each record gives: CDR3 DNA, CDR3 protein, J gene, clone size, V gene, D gene. The D gene is left open where the match is weak. Clone size is shown for a subset of rows, as once, few, many or a class of expanded clone.

CDR3 DNA: TGCGCCAGCAGCTTAGCGGGACAGGGCTACGAGCAGTACTTC
CDR3 protein: CASSLAGQGYEQYF
J gene: TRBJ2-7
clone size: many
V gene: TRBV5-1
D gene: TRBD1

CDR3 DNA: TGTGCCAGTAGTATTGGAGGAACTAGCGCCGGGGAGCTGCTTTTT
CDR3 protein: CASSIGGTSAGELLF
J gene: TRBJ2-2
clone size: once
V gene: TRBV19
D gene: TRBD2

CDR3 DNA: TGTGCCACCAGTGATTGGAATAATCAGCCCCAGCATTTT
CDR3 protein: CATSDWNNQPQHF
J gene: TRBJ1-5
clone size: many
V gene: TRBV24-1
D gene: .

CDR3 DNA: TGCAGTGCGCAGATGGGGGCCCAAGAGACCCAGTACTTC
CDR3 protein: CSAQMGAQETQYF
J gene: TRBJ2-5
clone size: many
V gene: TRBV20-1
D gene: .

CDR3 DNA: TGTGCCACCAGTGACCCGGAGAGGCAGGAGGATCAGCCCCAGCATTTT
CDR3 protein: CATSDPERQEDQPQHF
J gene: TRBJ1-5
clone size: many
V gene: TRBV24-1
D gene: .

CDR3 DNA: TGTGCCAGCAGCCAAGTAATTAACTATGGCTACACCTTC
CDR3 protein: CASSQVINYGYTF
J gene: TRBJ1-2
clone size: .
V gene: TRBV3-1
D gene: .

CDR3 DNA: TGTGCCAGCAGTGAGCAACCCGGGACACCTTATAATTCACCCCTCCACTTT
CDR3 protein: CASSEQPGTPYNSPLHF
J gene: TRBJ1-6
clone size: many
V gene: TRBV2
D gene: .

CDR3 DNA: TGTGCCAGCAGCTTAGATTGGTCGGTGGACTCTGGAAACACCATATATTTT
CDR3 protein: CASSLDWSVDSGNTIYF
J gene: TRBJ1-3
clone size: many
V gene: TRBV7-8
D gene: .

CDR3 DNA: TGCGCCAGCAGACAGGGCACGAACACTGAAGCTTTCTTT
CDR3 protein: CASRQGTNTEAFF
J gene: TRBJ1-1
clone size: few
V gene: TRBV7-2
D gene: TRBD1

CDR3 DNA: TGTGCCAGCAGTCCCCCGACAGTGAATGAAGCTTTCTTT
CDR3 protein: CASSPPTVNEAFF
J gene: TRBJ1-1
clone size: .
V gene: TRBV6-1
D gene: .

CDR3 DNA: TGTGCCAGCAGCTTAGCTCGGGGCATGAACACTGAAGCTTTCTTT
CDR3 protein: CASSLARGMNTEAFF
J gene: TRBJ1-1
clone size: few
V gene: TRBV7-2
D gene: .

CDR3 DNA: TGCAGCGTTGATGTAGGGGGTGCCTATGGCTACACCTTC
CDR3 protein: CSVDVGGAYGYTF
J gene: TRBJ1-2
clone size: few
V gene: TRBV29-1
D gene: .

CDR3 DNA: TGTGCCAGCAACCCTGGACTGTCCGGCTACACCTTC
CDR3 protein: CASNPGLSGYTF
J gene: TRBJ1-2
clone size: .
V gene: TRBV7-2
D gene: .

CDR3 DNA: TGTGCCAGCATACCCGGGACAGGGGATGAAAAACTGTTTTTT
CDR3 protein: CASIPGTGDEKLFF
J gene: TRBJ1-4
clone size: .
V gene: TRBV6-1
D gene: TRBD1

CDR3 DNA: TGCGCCAGCGGTGATGGTGCAGGGGGCTACGAGCAGTACTTC
CDR3 protein: CASGDGAGGYEQYF
J gene: TRBJ2-7
clone size: .
V gene: TRBV10-2
D gene: TRBD1

CDR3 DNA: TGTGCCAGCAGCTCCCGGGGCCAAGAGACCCAGTACTTC
CDR3 protein: CASSSRGQETQYF
J gene: TRBJ2-5
clone size: few
V gene: TRBV5-8
D gene: .

CDR3 DNA: TGCGCCAGCAGCTTGGCACAGGGTTCACCCCTCCACTTT
CDR3 protein: CASSLAQGSPLHF
J gene: TRBJ1-6
clone size: many
V gene: TRBV5-1
D gene: .

CDR3 DNA: TGTGCCAGCAGTGAAGAAAGGGCTTTGAACACCGGGGAGCTGTTTTTT
CDR3 protein: CASSEERALNTGELFF
J gene: TRBJ2-2
clone size: many
V gene: TRBV25-1
D gene: .

CDR3 DNA: TGTGCCAGCACCACCTTGGGGCAGGGGGACAACTACACCTTC
CDR3 protein: CASTTLGQGDNYTF
J gene: TRBJ1-2
clone size: .
V gene: TRBV28
D gene: TRBD1

CDR3 DNA: TGCAGTGCCAGTAGTCGCCAGGGTCTCGGGCAGCCCCAGCATTTT
CDR3 protein: CSASSRQGLGQPQHF
J gene: TRBJ1-5
clone size: few
V gene: TRBV20-1
D gene: .

CDR3 DNA: TGTGCCAGCAGCTCGCCTCGGGTTAGCGGGGGGAGAGAGACCCAGTACTTC
CDR3 protein: CASSSPRVSGGRETQYF
J gene: TRBJ2-5
clone size: many
V gene: TRBV7-2
D gene: TRBD2

CDR3 DNA: TGTGCCATCAGTGACCCCTTCAACAGGAGACGGAACACTGAAGCTTTCTTT
CDR3 protein: CAISDPFNRRRNTEAFF
J gene: TRBJ1-1
clone size: many
V gene: TRBV10-3
D gene: .

CDR3 DNA: TGTGCCAGCAGCTTAGCGCAGTTGGGGGCGTTCACTGAAGCTTTCTTT
CDR3 protein: CASSLAQLGAFTEAFF
J gene: TRBJ1-1
clone size: .
V gene: TRBV7-6
D gene: .

CDR3 DNA: TGTGCCAGCACCAGGGGACAGGGGACCGGTGGCTACACCTTC
CDR3 protein: CASTRGQGTGGYTF
J gene: TRBJ1-2
clone size: many
V gene: TRBV7-9
D gene: TRBD1

CDR3 DNA: TGTGCCAGCAGTTTCTGGGGGATCGGTGAAAAACTGTTTTTT
CDR3 protein: CASSFWGIGEKLFF
J gene: TRBJ1-4
clone size: few
V gene: TRBV12-3/TRBV12-4
D gene: .

CDR3 DNA: TGTGCTAGAAGCATGACTAGCAATCAGCCCCAGCATTTT
CDR3 protein: CARSMTSNQPQHF
J gene: TRBJ1-5
clone size: .
V gene: TRBV19
D gene: .

CDR3 DNA: TGTGCCAGCAGTTACTCGGACATCTACAATGAGCAGTTCTTC
CDR3 protein: CASSYSDIYNEQFF
J gene: TRBJ2-1
clone size: .
V gene: TRBV6-5
D gene: .

CDR3 DNA: TGTGCCAGCAGTGAACCAGGTTTAAGGAGTGATGGCTACACCTTC
CDR3 protein: CASSEPGLRSDGYTF
J gene: TRBJ1-2
clone size: .
V gene: TRBV2
D gene: .

CDR3 DNA: TGCAGTGCTAGAAGGCTGGGGGCTAGCACTGAAGCTTTCTTT
CDR3 protein: CSARRLGASTEAFF
J gene: TRBJ1-1
clone size: many
V gene: TRBV20-1
D gene: .

CDR3 DNA: TGCAGCGTTGGGGAATACGGTGAGCAGTACTTC
CDR3 protein: CSVGEYGEQYF
J gene: TRBJ2-7
clone size: .
V gene: TRBV29-1
D gene: .

CDR3 DNA: TGCGCCAGCAGCCAAGATGTAACCGGGAAATACGAGCAGTACTTC
CDR3 protein: CASSQDVTGKYEQYF
J gene: TRBJ2-7
clone size: many
V gene: TRBV4-1
D gene: .

CDR3 DNA: TGCAGCGTTTCAGGGTGGGACGAGCAGTACTTC
CDR3 protein: CSVSGWDEQYF
J gene: TRBJ2-7
clone size: .
V gene: TRBV29-1
D gene: .

CDR3 DNA: TGTGCCACCAGGGGTTTAGATGGCTACACCTTC
CDR3 protein: CATRGLDGYTF
J gene: TRBJ1-2
clone size: .
V gene: TRBV24-1
D gene: .

CDR3 DNA: TGCAGCGGCGGACAGGGCTACGAGCAGTACTTC
CDR3 protein: CSGGQGYEQYF
J gene: TRBJ2-7
clone size: .
V gene: TRBV29-1
D gene: TRBD1

CDR3 DNA: TGCAGTGCTCAGACAGGGGGCTCCTACGAGCAGTACTTC
CDR3 protein: CSAQTGGSYEQYF
J gene: TRBJ2-7
clone size: many
V gene: TRBV20-1
D gene: TRBD1

CDR3 DNA: TGTGCCAGCAGAGGACCGGGACGGATGAACACTGAAGCTTTCTTT
CDR3 protein: CASRGPGRMNTEAFF
J gene: TRBJ1-1
clone size: many
V gene: TRBV7-3
D gene: .

CDR3 DNA: TGTGCCAGCAGCTTATCGGTTCTCAACACCATATATTTT
CDR3 protein: CASSLSVLNTIYF
J gene: TRBJ1-3
clone size: many
V gene: TRBV7-2
D gene: .

CDR3 DNA: TGTGCCAGCAGCTTAGAAGGGACTAGCGGGGGCCATGAGCAGTTCTTC
CDR3 protein: CASSLEGTSGGHEQFF
J gene: TRBJ2-1
clone size: many
V gene: TRBV11-2
D gene: TRBD2

CDR3 DNA: TGTGCCAGTAGCCCGGGACAGTCTAACTATGGCTACACCTTC
CDR3 protein: CASSPGQSNYGYTF
J gene: TRBJ1-2
clone size: many
V gene: TRBV19
D gene: TRBD1

CDR3 DNA: TGCAGTGCTAGAGTTCCCTATGGGGATACGCAGTATTTT
CDR3 protein: CSARVPYGDTQYF
J gene: TRBJ2-3
clone size: .
V gene: TRBV20-1
D gene: .

CDR3 DNA: TGTGCCAGCAGCAAAGCATCTACTGGAAACACCATATATTTT
CDR3 protein: CASSKASTGNTIYF
J gene: TRBJ1-3
clone size: .
V gene: TRBV27
D gene: .

CDR3 DNA: TGTGCCAGTAGACCGGTTTTTGTGGCTAAAGGCAATCAGCCCCAGCATTTT
CDR3 protein: CASRPVFVAKGNQPQHF
J gene: TRBJ1-5
clone size: many
V gene: TRBV19
D gene: .

CDR3 DNA: TGTGCCAGTAGTCACCCGCGGAGAGGGGGCACCTACGAGCAGTACTTC
CDR3 protein: CASSHPRRGGTYEQYF
J gene: TRBJ2-7
clone size: many
V gene: TRBV19
D gene: TRBD1

CDR3 DNA: TGCAGTGCTAGCTTGGGCAGGGGTGTTCAGCCCCAGCATTTT
CDR3 protein: CSASLGRGVQPQHF
J gene: TRBJ1-5
clone size: .
V gene: TRBV20-1
D gene: .

CDR3 DNA: TGTGCCAGCAGCCAAGCGGGCAGATTCAACAATGAGCAGTTCTTC
CDR3 protein: CASSQAGRFNNEQFF
J gene: TRBJ2-1
clone size: many
V gene: TRBV14
D gene: .

CDR3 DNA: TGTGCCAGTAGGAGGGACGGGATGGATACGCAGTATTTT
CDR3 protein: CASRRDGMDTQYF
J gene: TRBJ2-3
clone size: many
V gene: TRBV19
D gene: .

CDR3 DNA: TGCGCCAGCAGCTTGGGGGACACCCACAATGAGCAGTTCTTC
CDR3 protein: CASSLGDTHNEQFF
J gene: TRBJ2-1
clone size: .
V gene: TRBV5-1
D gene: .

CDR3 DNA: TGCAGTGCTAGCGAGACATACGGTCCCGGGGAGCTGTTTTTT
CDR3 protein: CSASETYGPGELFF
J gene: TRBJ2-2
clone size: .
V gene: TRBV20-1
D gene: .

CDR3 DNA: TGTGCCAGCAGTTCGGGACAGACGAGGAACTACGAGCAGTACTTC
CDR3 protein: CASSSGQTRNYEQYF
J gene: TRBJ2-7
clone size: .
V gene: TRBV19
D gene: TRBD1

CDR3 DNA: TGTGCCAGCAGCTTATCTAGCGGGAGCCTCTACAATGAGCAGTTCTTC
CDR3 protein: CASSLSSGSLYNEQFF
J gene: TRBJ2-1
clone size: .
V gene: TRBV11-2
D gene: TRBD2

CDR3 DNA: TGTGCCAGCAGCATAACTCGCCAGGGTTTTGACTATGGCTACACCTTC
CDR3 protein: CASSITRQGFDYGYTF
J gene: TRBJ1-2
clone size: .
V gene: TRBV13
D gene: .

CDR3 DNA: TGTGCCAGTAGTATGGAGGGGGGGTATGGCTACACCTTC
CDR3 protein: CASSMEGGYGYTF
J gene: TRBJ1-2
clone size: many
V gene: TRBV19
D gene: .

CDR3 DNA: TGTGCCAGCAGTTTCGGGGGGTTGGGTGGCTACACCTTC
CDR3 protein: CASSFGGLGGYTF
J gene: TRBJ1-2
clone size: many
V gene: TRBV12-3/TRBV12-4
D gene: .

CDR3 DNA: TGCAGTGCTGCGATCGGGTGGTCCTCCTACGAGCAGTACTTC
CDR3 protein: CSAAIGWSSYEQYF
J gene: TRBJ2-7
clone size: many
V gene: TRBV20-1
D gene: .

CDR3 DNA: TGTGCCAGCAGCCCCGGGAGGGTTGGTGGGAACACTGAAGCTTTCTTT
CDR3 protein: CASSPGRVGGNTEAFF
J gene: TRBJ1-1
clone size: few
V gene: TRBV11-2
D gene: .